Only a few counts were recorded for the clone carrying this T cell receptor (beta chain). This record comes from a study of T-cell reconstitution after alpha-beta-depleted transplantation in children. During its preparation, the TCRbeta library received unique molecular identifiers. Each CDR3 protein is one row after TCRdb ran MiXCR on the PCR reads. Of some 280,000 distinct CDR3 sequences in the sample, 9.5% to 10% were seen once. Trimming cost V 4 bases and J 6 bases; bases outside gene matches: 8. This CDR3 has 16 amino acids. Germline CDR1 and CDR2: SGHTA and FQGNSA. V and J are TRBV7-2 and TRBJ2-1; 11 bases align to TRBD2. The sequence came from a human donor who donated a stem cell graft to a child with SCID. The starting material was PBMCs from the stem cell graft donor, obtained from the stem cell graft. CDR3 nucleotides: TGTGCCAGCAGCTCACACGTGGGACTAGCGGTCAATGAGCAGTTCTTC. Translation gives CASSSHVGLAVNEQFF.